This TCR beta chain came from a study of cytomegalovirus exposure and HLA in healthy donors. Comments on this clone: Additional DNA sequences in this sample encode the identical CDR3.

The PCR was carried out with 60 Vbeta primers and 13 Jbeta primers. Assay used: immunoSEQ multiplex PCR; TCRdb lists only in-frame clones, some missing. The sample features 100,000 to 150,000 clones, with more than 1.5% in its top ten. Germline CDR1 is SGHTS and CDR2 is YDEGEE. The CDR3 extends over 16 amino acids. The junction had 7 bases not matched to a gene; V was cut back by 2 bases and J by 0 bases. This clonotype originated in a woman aged 40 to 55 in good health and CMV-seropositive. This sequence joins TRBV5-8 and TRBJ2-7; 8 positions agree with TRBD1. Input material: PBMCs. The CDR3 coding sequence is TGTGCCAGCAGCTTAACAGGGGGGCTAAGCTCCTACGAGCAGTACTTC. Its translation: CASSLTGGLSSYEQYF. Drawing the rest from reference TRBV5-8 and TRBJ2-7, the complete variable domain is EAGVTQSPTHLIKTRGQQATLRCSPISGHTSVYWYQQALGLGLQFLLWYDEGEERNRGNFPPRFSGRQFPNYSSELNVNALELEDSALYLCASSLTGGLSSYEQYFGPGTRLTVT.